This TCR beta chain was recovered during a study of T cells in localized non-small cell lung cancer. The CDR3 runs to 15 residues. V shed 4 bases, J shed 6 bases, and the junction held 7 bases outside the gene matches. Germline assignment: CDR1 SGDLS and CDR2 YYNGEE. Profiling relied on immunoSEQ multiplex PCR, and the TCRdb table lists in-frame clones only, not all of them. The sample lists 45,000 to 60,000 clones, over 80% occurring once. Details on this clone: Its antigen is as yet unknown.

Study-wide results and limits: Among the top 100 tumor clones, a median around 57 appeared in adjacent lung.

Sample: peripheral blood, taken before any cancer treatment. The rearrangement joins TRBV9 to TRBJ1-6; 7 nucleotides match TRBD1. The sequence derives from an older female donor with stage II squamous cell lung carcinoma. The CDR3 nucleotides read TGTGCCAGCAGCCTGAGGGACAGCTTTAATTCACCCCTCCACTTT. As protein: CASSLRDSFNSPLHF.